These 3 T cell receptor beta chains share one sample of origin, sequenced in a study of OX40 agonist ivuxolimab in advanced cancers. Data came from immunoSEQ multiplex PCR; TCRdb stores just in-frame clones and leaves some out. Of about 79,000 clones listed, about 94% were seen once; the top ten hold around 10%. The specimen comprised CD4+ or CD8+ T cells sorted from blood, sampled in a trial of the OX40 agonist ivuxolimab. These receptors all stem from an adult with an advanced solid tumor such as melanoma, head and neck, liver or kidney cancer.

CDR3 nucleotides: TGTGCCAGCAAACAAAGGTGGGAAGATACGCAGTATTTT. It codes for CASKQRWEDTQYF. V and J are TRBV5-8 and TRBJ2-3; no clear D gene. The germline V gene encodes CDR1 SGHTS and CDR2 YDEGEE. V was pared by 6 bases and J by 5 bases, with 13 bases between. This CDR3 spans 13 amino acids.

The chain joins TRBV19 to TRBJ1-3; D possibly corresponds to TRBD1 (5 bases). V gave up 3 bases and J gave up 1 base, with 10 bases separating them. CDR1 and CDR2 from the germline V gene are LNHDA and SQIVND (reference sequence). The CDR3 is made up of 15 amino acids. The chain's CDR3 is CASSIGGGSGNTIYF. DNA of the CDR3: TGTGCCAGTAGTATTGGGGGTGGATCTGGAAACACCATATATTTT.

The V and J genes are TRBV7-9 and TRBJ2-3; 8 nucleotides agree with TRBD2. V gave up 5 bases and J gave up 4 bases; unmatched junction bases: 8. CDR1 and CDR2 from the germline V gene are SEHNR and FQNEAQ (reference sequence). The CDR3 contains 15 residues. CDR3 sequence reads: CASSPGTSNPDTQYF. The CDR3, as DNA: TGTGCCAGCAGCCCCGGGACTAGTAATCCAGATACGCAGTATTTT.